The present entry profiles one TCR beta chain with its context. The data were taken from a study of T cells in tuberculosis. The germline CDR1 and CDR2 sequences are SEHNR and FQNEAQ (reference sequence). V shed 5 bases, J shed 2 bases, and the junction held 6 bases outside the gene matches. There are 14 residues in the CDR3. Using immunoSEQ multiplex PCR, the repertoire was profiled, and TCRdb retains in-frame clones only, with some absent. The table shows 22,000 or so clones, with approximately 85% occurring only once. Time point denoted: new active TB diagnosis, blood taken before or within 7 days of starting treatment.

The input for sequencing was PBMCs, taken at tuberculosis diagnosis. The genes are TRBV7-9 and TRBJ2-7, with 7 bases matching TRBD2. The sequence derives from an adult with tuberculosis. Here the CDR3 DNA reads TGTGCCAGCAGCGATCGCGGGGGAACCTACGAGCAGTACTTC. Protein sequence: CASSDRGGTYEQYF. Supplemented by reference TRBV7-9 and TRBJ2-7, the full variable domain reads DTGVSQNPRHKITKRGQNVTFRCDPISEHNRLYWYRQTLGQGPEFLTYFQNEAQLEKSRLLSDRFSAERPKGSFSTLEIQRTEQGDSAMYLCASSDRGGTYEQYFGPGTRLTVT.